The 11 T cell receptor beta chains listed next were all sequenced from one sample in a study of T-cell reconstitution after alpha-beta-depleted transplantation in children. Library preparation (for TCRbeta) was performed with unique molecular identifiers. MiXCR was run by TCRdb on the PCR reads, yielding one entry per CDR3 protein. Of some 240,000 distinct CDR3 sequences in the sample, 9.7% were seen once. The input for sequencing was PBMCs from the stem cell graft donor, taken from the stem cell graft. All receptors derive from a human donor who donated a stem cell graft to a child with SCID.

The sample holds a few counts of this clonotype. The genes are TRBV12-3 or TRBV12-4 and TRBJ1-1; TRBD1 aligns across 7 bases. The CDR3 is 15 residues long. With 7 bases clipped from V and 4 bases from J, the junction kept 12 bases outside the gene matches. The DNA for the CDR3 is TGTGCCAGCATAGAGAGACAGGGAGTGAGCACTGAAGCTTTCTTT. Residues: CASIERQGVSTEAFF.

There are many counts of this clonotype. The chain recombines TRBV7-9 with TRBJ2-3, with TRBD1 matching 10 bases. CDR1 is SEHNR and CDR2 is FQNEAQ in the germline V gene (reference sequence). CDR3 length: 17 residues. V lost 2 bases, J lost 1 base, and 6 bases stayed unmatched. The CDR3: CASSLSVGTGGTDTQYF. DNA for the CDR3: TGTGCCAGCAGCTTAAGTGTTGGGACAGGGGGCACAGATACGCAGTATTTT. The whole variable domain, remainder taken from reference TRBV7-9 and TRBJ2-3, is DTGVSQNPRHKITKRGQNVTFRCDPISEHNRLYWYRQTLGQGPEFLTYFQNEAQLEKSRLLSDRFSAERPKGSFSTLEIQRTEQGDSAMYLCASSLSVGTGGTDTQYFGPGTRLTVL.

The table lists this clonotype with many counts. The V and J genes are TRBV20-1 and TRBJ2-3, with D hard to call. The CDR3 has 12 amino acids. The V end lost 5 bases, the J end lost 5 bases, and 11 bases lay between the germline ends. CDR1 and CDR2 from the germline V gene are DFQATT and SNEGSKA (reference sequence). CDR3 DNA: TGCAGTGCTTTTCAGTTGTTAGATACGCAGTATTTT. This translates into CSAFQLLDTQYF.

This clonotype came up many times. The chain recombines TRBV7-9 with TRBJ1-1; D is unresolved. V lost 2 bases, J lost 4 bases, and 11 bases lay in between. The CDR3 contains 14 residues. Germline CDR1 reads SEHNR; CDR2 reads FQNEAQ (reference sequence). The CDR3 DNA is TGTGCCAGCAGCTTATCCTGGCAGGCCACTGAAGCTTTCTTT. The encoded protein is CASSLSWQATEAFF.

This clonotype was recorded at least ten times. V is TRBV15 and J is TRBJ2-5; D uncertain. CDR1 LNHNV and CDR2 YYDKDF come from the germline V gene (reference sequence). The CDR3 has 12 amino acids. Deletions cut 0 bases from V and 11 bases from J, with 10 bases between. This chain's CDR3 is CATSRDRLSQYF. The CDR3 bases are TGTGCCACCAGCAGAGATCGGTTGAGTCAGTACTTC.

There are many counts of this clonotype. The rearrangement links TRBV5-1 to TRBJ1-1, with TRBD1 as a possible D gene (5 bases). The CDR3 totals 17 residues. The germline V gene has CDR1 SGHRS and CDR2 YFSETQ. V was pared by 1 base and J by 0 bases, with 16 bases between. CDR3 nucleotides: TGCGCCAGCAGCTTGAGGGGAACCAACATTATGAACACTGAAGCTTTCTTT. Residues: CASSLRGTNIMNTEAFF.

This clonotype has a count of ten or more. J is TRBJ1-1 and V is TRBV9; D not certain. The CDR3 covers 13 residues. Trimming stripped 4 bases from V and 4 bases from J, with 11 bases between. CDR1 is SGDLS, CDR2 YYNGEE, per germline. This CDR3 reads CASSTPPGTEAFF. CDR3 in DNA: TGTGCCAGCAGCACTCCCCCGGGCACTGAAGCTTTCTTT.

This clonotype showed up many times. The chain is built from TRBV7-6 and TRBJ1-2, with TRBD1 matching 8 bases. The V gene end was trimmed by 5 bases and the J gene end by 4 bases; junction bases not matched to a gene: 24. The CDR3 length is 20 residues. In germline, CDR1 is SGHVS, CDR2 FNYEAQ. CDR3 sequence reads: CASSRAPRTGLLLESYGYTF. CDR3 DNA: TGTGCCAGCAGCCGCGCTCCCCGGACAGGGTTGTTATTAGAGAGCTATGGCTACACCTTC.

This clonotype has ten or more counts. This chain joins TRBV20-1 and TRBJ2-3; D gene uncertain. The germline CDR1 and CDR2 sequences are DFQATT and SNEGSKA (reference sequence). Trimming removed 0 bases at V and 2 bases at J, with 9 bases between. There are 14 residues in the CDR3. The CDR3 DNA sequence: TGCAGTGCTAGAGATACCGCCACCACAGATACGCAGTATTTT. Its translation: CSARDTATTDTQYF.

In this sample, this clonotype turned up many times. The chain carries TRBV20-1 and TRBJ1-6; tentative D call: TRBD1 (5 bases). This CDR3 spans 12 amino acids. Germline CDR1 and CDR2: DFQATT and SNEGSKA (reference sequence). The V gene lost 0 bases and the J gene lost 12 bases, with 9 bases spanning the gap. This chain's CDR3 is CSARDRGGPLHF. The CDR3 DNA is TGCAGTGCTAGAGATCGTGGGGGACCCCTCCACTTT.

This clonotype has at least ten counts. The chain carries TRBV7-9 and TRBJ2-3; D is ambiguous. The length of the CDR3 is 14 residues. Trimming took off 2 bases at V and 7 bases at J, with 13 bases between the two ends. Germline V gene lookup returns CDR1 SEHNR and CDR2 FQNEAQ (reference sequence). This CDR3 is CASSLQSGPYTQYF. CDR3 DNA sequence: TGTGCCAGCAGCTTACAATCAGGTCCTTATACGCAGTATTTT.